The rows below give T cell receptor beta chains drawn from one sample of a study of T cell responses to AZD1222 COVID-19 vaccine. Data came from immunoSEQ multiplex PCR; TCRdb stores just in-frame clones and leaves some out. The table lists about 82,000 clones, 75% to 90% of them singletons. Source: peripheral blood, taken 28 days after the second AZD1222 dose. The receptors derive from an adult who received the AZD1222 COVID-19 vaccine. The conserved cysteine and the conserved F or W are not part of the CDR3 here. Each record gives: V gene, J gene, clone size, CDR3 length, CDR3 protein. Size values are once, few and many counts, or a class for expanded clones, and some rows have none.

v_call: TRBV7-8
j_call: TRBJ2-1
clone_size: NA
cdr3_length: 13
cdr3_aa: ASSPSPTSGNEQF

v_call: TRBV7-3
j_call: TRBJ2-1
clone_size: NA
cdr3_length: 14
cdr3_aa: ASSPRTSPSYNEQF

v_call: TRBV19
j_call: TRBJ1-1
clone_size: NA
cdr3_length: 12
cdr3_aa: ASTNRGMNTEAF

v_call: TRBV29-1
j_call: TRBJ1-2
clone_size: NA
cdr3_length: 11
cdr3_aa: SVDCRKDFHYT

v_call: TRBV15
j_call: TRBJ1-5
clone_size: NA
cdr3_length: 13
cdr3_aa: ATSRDLAGRQPQH

v_call: TRBV12-3/TRBV12-4
j_call: TRBJ1-6
clone_size: medium-sized
cdr3_length: 11
cdr3_aa: ASRAENRKTLH

v_call: TRBV3-1/TRBV3-2
j_call: TRBJ1-2
clone_size: NA
cdr3_length: 11
cdr3_aa: ASSPSTDYGYT

v_call: TRBV7-3
j_call: TRBJ2-1
clone_size: NA
cdr3_length: 12
cdr3_aa: ASSSPTSGRKQF

v_call: TRBV28
j_call: TRBJ1-1
clone_size: NA
cdr3_length: 11
cdr3_aa: ASSFGLNTEAF

v_call: TRBV9
j_call: TRBJ1-2
clone_size: NA
cdr3_length: 14
cdr3_aa: ASSVVSGAGANGYT

v_call: TRBV18
j_call: TRBJ1-5
clone_size: NA
cdr3_length: 13
cdr3_aa: ASSPGSGSNQPQH

v_call: TRBV7-2
j_call: TRBJ2-1
clone_size: NA
cdr3_length: 14
cdr3_aa: ASSPTLAGLYNEQF

v_call: TRBV30
j_call: TRBJ1-5
clone_size: NA
cdr3_length: 12
cdr3_aa: AWSGAAGYQPQH

v_call: TRBV6-1
j_call: TRBJ1-5
clone_size: NA
cdr3_length: 16
cdr3_aa: ASSGLSRGQGYNQPQH

v_call: TRBV5-1
j_call: TRBJ2-1
clone_size: once
cdr3_length: 11
cdr3_aa: ASSLDSGDEQF

v_call: TRBV21-1
j_call: TRBJ2-7
clone_size: NA
cdr3_length: 11
cdr3_aa: ASSTYKGYEQY

v_call: TRBV5-6
j_call: TRBJ2-7
clone_size: NA
cdr3_length: 9
cdr3_aa: ASSLGPEQY

v_call: TRBV29-1
j_call: TRBJ2-3
clone_size: once
cdr3_length: 10
cdr3_aa: SVEVSTDTQY

v_call: TRBV5-4
j_call: TRBJ1-1
clone_size: NA
cdr3_length: 13
cdr3_aa: ASSPSGGMNTEAF

v_call: TRBV10-2
j_call: TRBJ1-6
clone_size: NA
cdr3_length: 12
cdr3_aa: ASRSRDGDSPLH

v_call: TRBV11-2
j_call: TRBJ2-6
clone_size: NA
cdr3_length: 13
cdr3_aa: ASSNSGSGANVLT

v_call: TRBV4-1
j_call: TRBJ1-4
clone_size: NA
cdr3_length: 13
cdr3_aa: ASSQDYETNEKLF

v_call: TRBV6-4
j_call: TRBJ2-5
clone_size: NA
cdr3_length: 13
cdr3_aa: ASSDLSGFKETQY

v_call: TRBV19
j_call: TRBJ2-7
clone_size: NA
cdr3_length: 13
cdr3_aa: ASSIRREGPYEQY

v_call: TRBV7-2
j_call: TRBJ1-1
clone_size: NA
cdr3_length: 15
cdr3_aa: ASSSPSTGVMGTEAF

v_call: TRBV24-1
j_call: TRBJ2-2
clone_size: NA
cdr3_length: 15
cdr3_aa: ATSVQSTSGSPRELF

v_call: TRBV28
j_call: TRBJ1-2
clone_size: NA
cdr3_length: 10
cdr3_aa: ASSLSDNRYT

v_call: TRBV12-3/TRBV12-4
j_call: TRBJ1-1
clone_size: NA
cdr3_length: 10
cdr3_aa: ASSLERRKAF

v_call: TRBV5-1
j_call: TRBJ1-1
clone_size: few
cdr3_length: 12
cdr3_aa: ASSLSPSNTEAF

v_call: TRBV7-9
j_call: TRBJ1-2
clone_size: NA
cdr3_length: 15
cdr3_aa: ASSLIEGSVEGRGYT

v_call: TRBV9
j_call: TRBJ2-1
clone_size: once
cdr3_length: 12
cdr3_aa: ASSGTSGVDEQF

v_call: TRBV27
j_call: TRBJ2-1
clone_size: NA
cdr3_length: 13
cdr3_aa: ASSFGQGIAIEQF

v_call: TRBV19
j_call: TRBJ2-3
clone_size: NA
cdr3_length: 12
cdr3_aa: ASSQPGQGDTQY

v_call: TRBV5-4
j_call: TRBJ1-5
clone_size: NA
cdr3_length: 16
cdr3_aa: ASSFEGQGDYGNQPQH

v_call: TRBV13
j_call: TRBJ2-5
clone_size: NA
cdr3_length: 16
cdr3_aa: ASSHRGSGVKMGETQY

v_call: TRBV7-9
j_call: TRBJ1-3
clone_size: NA
cdr3_length: 12
cdr3_aa: ASKGTKARDTIY

v_call: TRBV2
j_call: TRBJ1-3
clone_size: NA
cdr3_length: 14
cdr3_aa: ASSVRTAISGNTIY

v_call: TRBV7-2
j_call: TRBJ2-7
clone_size: NA
cdr3_length: 15
cdr3_aa: ASSLALGTGGEYEQY

v_call: TRBV2
j_call: TRBJ1-4
clone_size: NA
cdr3_length: 13
cdr3_aa: ASSEREQSGEKLF

v_call: TRBV28
j_call: TRBJ2-7
clone_size: NA
cdr3_length: 10
cdr3_aa: ASSLSDYEQY